A selection of T cell receptor beta chains follows, all from one sample in a study of blood T cell repertoires in COVID-19. TCRdb keeps only in-frame clones here, not all; method: immunoSEQ multiplex PCR. Of 290,000 or so clones listed, about four fifths are singletons. Sequenced sample: PBMCs or T cells enriched from blood (not recorded which). These receptors all stem from a man in his forties or fifties who had been exposed to COVID-19. Each CDR3 is given with its conserved first and last residue. Fields, in order: CDR3 DNA, CDR3 protein, D gene, V gene, J gene, clone size. A D gene is named only where the DNA matches it firmly. Size values are once, few and many counts, or a class for expanded clones, and some rows have none.

TGCAGTGCTACAGGGGAGAATGGCTACACCTTC	CSATGENGYTF	.	TRBV20-1	TRBJ1-2	.
TGTGCCAGCAGCCAAGATCGGAGCACGGGGAACATTCAGTACTTC	CASSQDRSTGNIQYF	.	TRBV4-2	TRBJ2-4	.
TGTGCCAGCAGCCTTGGACAGGTGAACACTGAAGCTTTCTTT	CASSLGQVNTEAFF	TRBD1	TRBV9	TRBJ1-1	few
TGTGCCAGTAGTATCGGCGGGGCGAACACTGAAGCTTTCTTT	CASSIGGANTEAFF	.	TRBV19	TRBJ1-1	.
TGTGCCAGCAGCGCCCGGACTAGCGCTGGTGTCACAGATACGCAGTATTTT	CASSARTSAGVTDTQYF	TRBD2	TRBV9	TRBJ2-3	.
TGTGCCAGCAGCATAGGGACTAGCGGAGCCTACGAGCAGTACTTC	CASSIGTSGAYEQYF	TRBD2	TRBV7-9	TRBJ2-7	.
TGTGCCAGCAGCCCACCGGGTGCGTTCTTC	CASSPPGAFF	.	TRBV7-2	TRBJ2-1	.
TGTGCCTGGAGTGTACTGGGGGCTACCTACGAGCAGTACTTC	CAWSVLGATYEQYF	.	TRBV30	TRBJ2-7	.
TGCGCCAGCAGTGTGCAGGGGTCCTATGGCTACACCTTC	CASSVQGSYGYTF	.	TRBV10-1	TRBJ1-2	.
TGTGCCAGCAGCCCCGGACAGGGTCAAGGGCCCCAGCATTTT	CASSPGQGQGPQHF	TRBD1	TRBV2	TRBJ1-5	.
TGTGCCAGCAGCTTAGTGCCAGGGGTCTCCTACGAGCAGTACTTC	CASSLVPGVSYEQYF	.	TRBV7-9	TRBJ2-7	.
TGTGCCAGCAGTTGGAGGGGAAGCACAGATACGCAGTATTTT	CASSWRGSTDTQYF	.	TRBV7-3	TRBJ2-3	.
TGTGCCAGCAGCGTAGGCGGCACCGGGGAGCTGTTTTTT	CASSVGGTGELFF	.	TRBV9	TRBJ2-2	few
TGTGCCAGCAGCTTCCTTATAGCGGGAGACGAGCAGTACTTC	CASSFLIAGDEQYF	TRBD2	TRBV11-3	TRBJ2-7	.
TGTGCCACCAGTGATGCTATGGGCACAGATACGCAGTATTTT	CATSDAMGTDTQYF	.	TRBV24-1	TRBJ2-3	.
TGCAGCGTTACCGGGACTTTTCAAGAGACCCAGTACTTC	CSVTGTFQETQYF	.	TRBV29-1	TRBJ2-5	.
TGCGCCAGCAGCTTGTTCTGGGAGATGAACACTGAAGCTTTCTTT	CASSLFWEMNTEAFF	.	TRBV5-1	TRBJ1-1	few
TGTGCCAGCAGCATCCTAGCGGGAGGGCCTGGTGAGCAGTTCTTC	CASSILAGGPGEQFF	TRBD2	TRBV9	TRBJ2-1	.
TGTGCCAGCAGTGGGCAGGAGGGCTTCTATGGCTACACCTTC	CASSGQEGFYGYTF	.	TRBV2	TRBJ1-2	.
TGCGCCAGCAGCCCGTCCCCCCCGGCCGGGGATGGCTACACCTTC	CASSPSPPAGDGYTF	.	TRBV4-1	TRBJ1-2	.
TGTGCCACCTCACAGCAGAGCTCCTATAATTCACCCCTCCACTTT	CATSQQSSYNSPLHF	.	TRBV10-3	TRBJ1-6	.
TGCAGCGTCCCCCGCACTAGCGGAATATACAATGAGCAGTTCTTC	CSVPRTSGIYNEQFF	TRBD2	TRBV29-1	TRBJ2-1	.
TGTGCCAGCAGCCCCCGAGTCCATGAGCAGTTCTTC	CASSPRVHEQFF	.	TRBV3-1/TRBV3-2	TRBJ2-1	.
TGTGCCACCAGCAGAGAGGGTGGAGGGTCACCCCTCCACTTT	CATSREGGGSPLHF	.	TRBV15	TRBJ1-6	.
TGTGCCAGCAGCCTACCGAGCGGGGGCCGGCAGCAGTTCTTC	CASSLPSGGRQQFF	TRBD2	TRBV11-3	TRBJ2-1	.
TGTGCCAGCAGTGAAGTACTGAAAGCTTTCTTT	CASSEVLKAFF	.	TRBV6-1	TRBJ1-1	.
TGTGCCATCAAACAGGGGGCCAATTCCTACGAGCAGTACTTC	CAIKQGANSYEQYF	TRBD1	TRBV10-3	TRBJ2-7	.
TGTGCCAGCAGTCAGACAGACACCTCAAACACTGAAGCTTTCTTT	CASSQTDTSNTEAFF	.	TRBV9	TRBJ1-1	.
TGTGCCAGCAGTAGGGACAGCTACACCGGGGAGCTGTTTTTT	CASSRDSYTGELFF	TRBD1	TRBV6-4	TRBJ2-2	.
TGTGCCAGCAGCTACAGACAGCGACAAGAGACCCAGTACTTC	CASSYRQRQETQYF	.	TRBV11-2	TRBJ2-5	.
TGTGCCAGCACCGGGAATTCAGATACGCAGTATTTT	CASTGNSDTQYF	.	TRBV11-2	TRBJ2-3	.
TGCGCCAGCAGCCAAGGCAGGGGACAGGGCTATGTTGAAGCTTTCTTT	CASSQGRGQGYVEAFF	TRBD1	TRBV4-1	TRBJ1-1	few
TGTGCCAGCAGCTGGGCAGGGACCTACAATGAGCAGTTCTTC	CASSWAGTYNEQFF	.	TRBV5-6	TRBJ2-1	.
TGTGCCAGCAGTCCTGGACAGTTTCGTAACATTCAGTACTTC	CASSPGQFRNIQYF	.	TRBV6-5	TRBJ2-4	.
TGCAGTGCTAGACCCCGGAACGGAGGACTCTTT	CSARPRNGGLF	.	TRBV20-1	TRBJ1-1	.
TGTGCCAGCAGCTGGACAGGGGATGGCTACACCTTC	CASSWTGDGYTF	TRBD1	TRBV6-5	TRBJ1-2	.
TGTGCCAGCAGCCCCCAGTCGGGGTATAACACCGGGGAGCTGTTTTTT	CASSPQSGYNTGELFF	.	TRBV7-2	TRBJ2-2	.
TGTGCCAGCATCCCGGGGACTAGAGTAACGGGCGAGCAGTACTTC	CASIPGTRVTGEQYF	TRBD2	TRBV2	TRBJ2-7	.
TGTGCCAGCAGTGGCGCGAGGGGAGGGTCCCAGCATTTT	CASSGARGGSQHF	.	TRBV12-3/TRBV12-4	TRBJ1-5	.
TGTGCCAGCAAGGTTGTTGGGCCCGGGGAGCTGTTTTTT	CASKVVGPGELFF	.	TRBV2	TRBJ2-2	.
TGTGCCAGCACCATTAACAGGGGATGGGGCGGTCAGCCCCAGCATTTT	CASTINRGWGGQPQHF	TRBD1	TRBV28	TRBJ1-5	few
TGCGCCAGCAGATTGACGGGAGCTTCGGGAGAGACCCAGTACTTC	CASRLTGASGETQYF	.	TRBV10-1	TRBJ2-5	once
TGTGCCAGTTCCAGAGGACTCGTGTACAATGAGCAGTTCTTC	CASSRGLVYNEQFF	.	TRBV2	TRBJ2-1	.
TGTGCCAGCAGCTTTCCCCTGGGTCATCGGGTCTTCCCGGATTACGAGCAGTACTTC	CASSFPLGHRVFPDYEQYF	.	TRBV5-5	TRBJ2-7	.
TGTGCCAGCAGCACATCCGGGACAGCTAACACCGGGGAGCTGTTTTTT	CASSTSGTANTGELFF	TRBD1	TRBV7-6	TRBJ2-2	.
TGTGCCAGCAGCCCCCATACGAGTGCTGGGGCCAACGTCCTGACTTTC	CASSPHTSAGANVLTF	.	TRBV11-2	TRBJ2-6	.
TGTGCCTGGAGTTCGGCAGGGGGACTTGGAAACACCATATATTTT	CAWSSAGGLGNTIYF	TRBD1	TRBV30	TRBJ1-3	.
TGTGCCAGCAGTGAAGGGAGCGATGGAATCTATGGCTACACCTTC	CASSEGSDGIYGYTF	.	TRBV2	TRBJ1-2	.
TGTGCCAGCGGCGGGCTGCGTGATGGCTACACCTTC	CASGGLRDGYTF	.	TRBV28	TRBJ1-2	.
TGCACCAGCAGCCAAGACTTGGGACTAGCGGGAGAGGACACAGATACGCAGTATTTT	CTSSQDLGLAGEDTDTQYF	.	TRBV1	TRBJ2-3	.
TGCGCCAGCAGCGAGGGGGCGCGGGGCTACACCTTC	CASSEGARGYTF	TRBD1	TRBV5-1	TRBJ1-2	.
TGTGCCAGCAGCAAAAGGCGGGTCTCCTACAATGAGCAGTTCTTC	CASSKRRVSYNEQFF	.	TRBV21-1	TRBJ2-1	once
TGTGCCAGCAGCCCACCAGGTGGCAGGGGCACTGAAGCTTTCTTT	CASSPPGGRGTEAFF	.	TRBV11-2	TRBJ1-1	.